The clone carrying this TCR beta chain was found many times. Its antigen is unidentified. V gave up 2 bases and J gave up 1 base, with 11 bases separating them. CDR1 is MNHEY, CDR2 SVGEGT, per germline. CDR3 size: 15 residues. This sample was taken from a study of T cell repertoires in cytomegalovirus infection. Study summary: Signatures in public TCR beta sequences pointed to both CMV infection and matching HLA type. Notes on the study in general: Across the ex vivo response, the dominant clonotypes were HLA-C-restricted CMV-specific TCR beta clonotypes.

TCRdb reprocessed the reads via MiXCR and lists one record per CDR3 protein. The sample lists roughly 320,000 distinct CDR3 sequences, around a tenth seen once, with about 4.5% in the top ten. Sequencing was done on a sample of PBMCs. This receptor was obtained from a human donor in good health (CMV status not recorded). Some clones in this sample may be carry-over from other donors' samples. The V call is TRBV6-2 or TRBV6-3, the J call TRBJ1-1; D remains unclear. CDR3 sequence (DNA): TGTGCCAGCAGTTACCCCTCGACGGCGAACACTGAAGCTTTCTTT. Protein: CASSYPSTANTEAFF.